This entry features one T cell receptor (beta chain) sequence. The sample is drawn from a study of T-cell memory formation after mild COVID-19. Constant-segment-primed 5'RACE gave TCR alpha and TCR beta cDNA libraries with sample barcodes and UMIs. TCRdb reprocessed the 5' RACE reads with MiXCR, giving one entry per CDR3 protein. The sample lists about 68,000 distinct CDR3 sequences; 15% to 20% were seen once. V lost 3 bases, J lost 4 bases, and 11 bases stayed unmatched. The V gene's germline CDR1 is DFQATT and CDR2 SNEGSKA (reference sequence). This CDR3 has 16 amino acids. The chain couples TRBV20-1 to TRBJ2-1; 8 bases fit TRBD2. Sequenced sample: PBMCs or a T cell subset sorted from them (not recorded which). This receptor was identified in an adult woman who had mild COVID-19 (a few samples of this study predate the infection). Cell type and time point are not known. The CDR3 DNA reads TGCAGTGCTAGCGACTCACATAGCGGGAATTACAATGAGCAGTTCTTC. Translating it yields CSASDSHSGNYNEQFF.